A selection of T cell receptor beta chains follows, all from one sample in a study of blood T cell repertoires in COVID-19. This table comes from immunoSEQ multiplex PCR, and its TCRdb copy is limited to in-frame clones, with some not included. The sample shows roughly 330,000 clones, about 90% of them seen only once. The specimen sequenced was PBMCs or T cells enriched from blood (not recorded which). The receptor source for this set is a woman aged 25-40 years who had recovered from COVID-19. The CDR3 runs from the conserved cysteine through the conserved F or W. Fields, in order: CDR3 length, D gene, V gene, clone size, J gene, CDR3 protein, CDR3 DNA. D genes are given only for firm matches. Rows may omit the clone size; those that give it use once, few, many or a size class.

12	.	TRBV28	once	TRBJ1-1	CASIGRNTEAFF	TGTGCCAGCATCGGTAGGAACACTGAAGCTTTCTTT
16	TRBD2	TRBV27	.	TRBJ2-1	CASSLGGLALYNEQFF	TGTGCCAGCAGTTTAGGAGGACTAGCGCTTTACAATGAGCAGTTCTTC
17	.	TRBV7-6	.	TRBJ2-1	CASSPRGGTGIGNEQFF	TGTGCCAGCAGCCCGAGGGGGGGGACAGGTATCGGCAATGAGCAGTTCTTC
18	TRBD2	TRBV6-1	.	TRBJ2-1	CASSERGLAGGLSNEQFF	TGTGCCAGCAGTGAAAGGGGACTAGCGGGGGGGCTTTCCAATGAGCAGTTCTTC
13	.	TRBV7-9	.	TRBJ1-1	CASSIGVDTEAFF	TGTGCCAGCAGCATCGGGGTTGACACTGAAGCTTTCTTT
12	.	TRBV20-1	.	TRBJ1-5	CSASGRGQPQHF	TGCAGTGCTAGTGGGAGGGGTCAGCCCCAGCATTTT
14	.	TRBV11-2	.	TRBJ1-2	CASSPTRGGYGYTF	TGTGCCAGCAGCCCAACCCGGGGGGGCTATGGCTACACCTTC
14	TRBD2	TRBV29-1	.	TRBJ2-3	CSGREEGMTDTQYF	TGCAGCGGCCGGGAGGAGGGTATGACAGATACGCAGTATTTT
13	.	TRBV6-5	.	TRBJ1-2	CASSIGANYGYTF	TGTGCCAGCAGTATAGGGGCTAACTATGGCTACACCTTC
14	TRBD1	TRBV7-2	.	TRBJ1-4	CASSLGTGFEKLFF	TGTGCCAGCAGCTTAGGGACAGGGTTTGAAAAACTGTTTTTT
15	.	TRBV7-2	once	TRBJ2-2	CASSLAQGGTGELFF	TGTGCCAGCAGCTTAGCACAGGGGGGGACCGGGGAGCTGTTTTTT
14	TRBD1	TRBV2	.	TRBJ1-1	CASSIRDRNTEAFF	TGTGCCAGCAGCATCCGGGACAGGAACACTGAAGCTTTCTTT
15	TRBD1	TRBV2	.	TRBJ2-7	CASSPSLDRTYEQYF	TGTGCCAGCAGTCCAAGTCTGGACAGGACCTACGAGCAGTACTTC
15	.	TRBV19	.	TRBJ2-7	CASSSQGGFSYEQYF	TGTGCCAGTAGCTCCCAGGGGGGCTTCTCCTACGAGCAGTACTTC
15	.	TRBV9	.	TRBJ1-5	CASSVSGVIGQPQHF	TGTGCCAGCAGCGTTTCAGGGGTAATAGGTCAGCCCCAGCATTTT
16	TRBD2	TRBV7-3	once	TRBJ2-1	CASSFLAGGPYNEQFF	TGTGCCAGCAGCTTCCTAGCGGGGGGCCCTTACAATGAGCAGTTCTTC
16	.	TRBV7-9	.	TRBJ2-3	CASSPTPTFGTDTQYF	TGTGCCAGCAGCCCTACCCCGACCTTCGGGACAGATACGCAGTATTTT
12	.	TRBV5-1	once	TRBJ1-6	CASSLGGNPLHF	TGCGCCAGCAGCTTGGGAGGGAATCCCCTCCACTTT
12	.	TRBV28	.	TRBJ1-2	CATPRDNSGYTF	TGTGCCACCCCGAGGGACAACTCAGGCTACACCTTC
16	.	TRBV4-1	.	TRBJ1-3	CASSLFAGQTGNTIYF	TGCGCCAGCAGCCTCTTTGCGGGCCAGACTGGAAACACCATATATTTT
15	.	TRBV2	.	TRBJ1-2	CASSEETVANYGYTF	TGTGCCAGCAGTGAAGAGACAGTAGCTAACTATGGCTACACCTTC
13	.	TRBV7-2	.	TRBJ1-5	CASSPAGNQPQHF	TGTGCCAGCAGCCCAGCAGGGAATCAGCCCCAGCATTTT
16	TRBD2	TRBV7-3	.	TRBJ2-3	CASSLRLAGITDTQYF	TGTGCCAGCAGCTTACGTCTAGCGGGCATCACAGATACGCAGTATTTT
15	TRBD1	TRBV28	.	TRBJ2-1	CASSSPGQISNEQFF	TGTGCCAGCAGTTCTCCGGGACAGATCTCCAATGAGCAGTTCTTC
14	.	TRBV3-1/TRBV3-2	once	TRBJ1-2	CASRPKQGPYGYTF	TGTGCCAGCAGGCCTAAACAGGGACCCTATGGCTACACCTTC
13	.	TRBV15	.	TRBJ1-2	CATSRGTDYGYTF	TGTGCCACCAGCAGAGGCACGGACTATGGCTACACCTTC
12	.	TRBV4-2	.	TRBJ2-7	CASSQDRYEQYF	TGTGCCAGCAGCCAAGATCGGTACGAGCAGTACTTC
17	TRBD2	TRBV7-2	.	TRBJ2-1	CASSLGSGGVQRNEQFF	TGTGCCAGCAGCTTAGGAAGCGGGGGGGTTCAGAGAAATGAGCAGTTCTTC
18	TRBD2	TRBV19	.	TRBJ2-1	CASSIKEGRIAGGIEQFF	TGTGCCAGTAGTATAAAGGAGGGCCGGATAGCGGGGGGAATTGAGCAGTTCTTC
15	.	TRBV19	.	TRBJ2-5	CASRRLPAMEETQYF	TGTGCCAGTCGACGACTACCCGCGATGGAAGAGACCCAGTACTTC
14	TRBD2	TRBV15	.	TRBJ2-1	CATRTSPPGDEQFF	TGTGCCACCAGGACTAGCCCGCCGGGCGATGAGCAGTTCTTC
15	TRBD1	TRBV9	.	TRBJ1-1	CASSVRQGKDTEAFF	TGTGCCAGCAGCGTCCGACAGGGGAAGGATACTGAAGCTTTCTTT
15	.	TRBV3-1/TRBV3-2	.	TRBJ2-5	CASSQGLVIGETQYF	TGTGCCAGCAGCCAAGGTTTAGTGATCGGGGAGACCCAGTACTTC
16	.	TRBV18	.	TRBJ1-2	CASSPMESEANYGYTF	TGTGCCAGCTCACCGATGGAGTCCGAAGCTAACTATGGCTACACCTTC
14	.	TRBV30	once	TRBJ2-3	CAWSAPVAGDTQYF	TGTGCCTGGAGTGCCCCAGTGGCCGGGGATACGCAGTATTTT
16	TRBD1	TRBV7-9	.	TRBJ2-5	CASSLAGDRVQETQYF	TGTGCCAGCAGCTTAGCCGGGGACAGGGTACAAGAGACCCAGTACTTC
16	TRBD1	TRBV10-3	.	TRBJ1-3	CAISGGQGARGNTIYF	TGTGCCATCAGTGGGGGACAGGGGGCGCGTGGAAACACCATATATTTT
15	.	TRBV12-2	.	TRBJ2-1	CASRLRKGAYNEQFF	TGTGCAAGTCGCTTAAGAAAGGGGGCCTACAATGAGCAGTTCTTC
13	.	TRBV5-4	few	TRBJ1-2	CASSLGEVDGYTF	TGTGCCAGCAGCTTGGGTGAAGTAGATGGCTACACCTTC
11	.	TRBV6-5	.	TRBJ2-5	CASVRGETQYF	TGTGCCAGCGTCCGAGGCGAGACCCAGTACTTC
15	TRBD1	TRBV6-5	once	TRBJ1-6	CASSYLQGADSPLHF	TGTGCCAGCAGTTACCTACAGGGGGCTGATTCACCCCTCCACTTT
13	TRBD1	TRBV7-6	.	TRBJ1-1	CASSWGQGTEAFF	TGTGCCAGCAGCTGGGGACAGGGGACTGAAGCTTTCTTT
15	TRBD1	TRBV7-2	.	TRBJ1-3	CASSLGTGPGDTIYF	TGTGCCAGCAGCTTAGGGACAGGGCCCGGGGACACCATATATTTT
15	TRBD2	TRBV27	.	TRBJ2-5	CASGTGTSGGETQYF	TGTGCCAGCGGTACTGGGACTAGCGGGGGTGAGACCCAGTACTTC
15	TRBD1	TRBV10-2	.	TRBJ2-3	CASSEWTGGKDTQYF	TGCGCCAGCAGTGAGTGGACAGGGGGCAAGGATACGCAGTATTTT
16	TRBD2	TRBV19	.	TRBJ2-2	CASSILSSGGAGELFF	TGTGCCAGTAGTATTCTTTCTAGCGGGGGGGCCGGGGAGCTGTTTTTT
14	TRBD1	TRBV3-1/TRBV3-2	.	TRBJ1-2	CASSQVRTGYGYTF	TGTGCCAGCAGCCAAGTTAGGACAGGGTATGGCTACACCTTC